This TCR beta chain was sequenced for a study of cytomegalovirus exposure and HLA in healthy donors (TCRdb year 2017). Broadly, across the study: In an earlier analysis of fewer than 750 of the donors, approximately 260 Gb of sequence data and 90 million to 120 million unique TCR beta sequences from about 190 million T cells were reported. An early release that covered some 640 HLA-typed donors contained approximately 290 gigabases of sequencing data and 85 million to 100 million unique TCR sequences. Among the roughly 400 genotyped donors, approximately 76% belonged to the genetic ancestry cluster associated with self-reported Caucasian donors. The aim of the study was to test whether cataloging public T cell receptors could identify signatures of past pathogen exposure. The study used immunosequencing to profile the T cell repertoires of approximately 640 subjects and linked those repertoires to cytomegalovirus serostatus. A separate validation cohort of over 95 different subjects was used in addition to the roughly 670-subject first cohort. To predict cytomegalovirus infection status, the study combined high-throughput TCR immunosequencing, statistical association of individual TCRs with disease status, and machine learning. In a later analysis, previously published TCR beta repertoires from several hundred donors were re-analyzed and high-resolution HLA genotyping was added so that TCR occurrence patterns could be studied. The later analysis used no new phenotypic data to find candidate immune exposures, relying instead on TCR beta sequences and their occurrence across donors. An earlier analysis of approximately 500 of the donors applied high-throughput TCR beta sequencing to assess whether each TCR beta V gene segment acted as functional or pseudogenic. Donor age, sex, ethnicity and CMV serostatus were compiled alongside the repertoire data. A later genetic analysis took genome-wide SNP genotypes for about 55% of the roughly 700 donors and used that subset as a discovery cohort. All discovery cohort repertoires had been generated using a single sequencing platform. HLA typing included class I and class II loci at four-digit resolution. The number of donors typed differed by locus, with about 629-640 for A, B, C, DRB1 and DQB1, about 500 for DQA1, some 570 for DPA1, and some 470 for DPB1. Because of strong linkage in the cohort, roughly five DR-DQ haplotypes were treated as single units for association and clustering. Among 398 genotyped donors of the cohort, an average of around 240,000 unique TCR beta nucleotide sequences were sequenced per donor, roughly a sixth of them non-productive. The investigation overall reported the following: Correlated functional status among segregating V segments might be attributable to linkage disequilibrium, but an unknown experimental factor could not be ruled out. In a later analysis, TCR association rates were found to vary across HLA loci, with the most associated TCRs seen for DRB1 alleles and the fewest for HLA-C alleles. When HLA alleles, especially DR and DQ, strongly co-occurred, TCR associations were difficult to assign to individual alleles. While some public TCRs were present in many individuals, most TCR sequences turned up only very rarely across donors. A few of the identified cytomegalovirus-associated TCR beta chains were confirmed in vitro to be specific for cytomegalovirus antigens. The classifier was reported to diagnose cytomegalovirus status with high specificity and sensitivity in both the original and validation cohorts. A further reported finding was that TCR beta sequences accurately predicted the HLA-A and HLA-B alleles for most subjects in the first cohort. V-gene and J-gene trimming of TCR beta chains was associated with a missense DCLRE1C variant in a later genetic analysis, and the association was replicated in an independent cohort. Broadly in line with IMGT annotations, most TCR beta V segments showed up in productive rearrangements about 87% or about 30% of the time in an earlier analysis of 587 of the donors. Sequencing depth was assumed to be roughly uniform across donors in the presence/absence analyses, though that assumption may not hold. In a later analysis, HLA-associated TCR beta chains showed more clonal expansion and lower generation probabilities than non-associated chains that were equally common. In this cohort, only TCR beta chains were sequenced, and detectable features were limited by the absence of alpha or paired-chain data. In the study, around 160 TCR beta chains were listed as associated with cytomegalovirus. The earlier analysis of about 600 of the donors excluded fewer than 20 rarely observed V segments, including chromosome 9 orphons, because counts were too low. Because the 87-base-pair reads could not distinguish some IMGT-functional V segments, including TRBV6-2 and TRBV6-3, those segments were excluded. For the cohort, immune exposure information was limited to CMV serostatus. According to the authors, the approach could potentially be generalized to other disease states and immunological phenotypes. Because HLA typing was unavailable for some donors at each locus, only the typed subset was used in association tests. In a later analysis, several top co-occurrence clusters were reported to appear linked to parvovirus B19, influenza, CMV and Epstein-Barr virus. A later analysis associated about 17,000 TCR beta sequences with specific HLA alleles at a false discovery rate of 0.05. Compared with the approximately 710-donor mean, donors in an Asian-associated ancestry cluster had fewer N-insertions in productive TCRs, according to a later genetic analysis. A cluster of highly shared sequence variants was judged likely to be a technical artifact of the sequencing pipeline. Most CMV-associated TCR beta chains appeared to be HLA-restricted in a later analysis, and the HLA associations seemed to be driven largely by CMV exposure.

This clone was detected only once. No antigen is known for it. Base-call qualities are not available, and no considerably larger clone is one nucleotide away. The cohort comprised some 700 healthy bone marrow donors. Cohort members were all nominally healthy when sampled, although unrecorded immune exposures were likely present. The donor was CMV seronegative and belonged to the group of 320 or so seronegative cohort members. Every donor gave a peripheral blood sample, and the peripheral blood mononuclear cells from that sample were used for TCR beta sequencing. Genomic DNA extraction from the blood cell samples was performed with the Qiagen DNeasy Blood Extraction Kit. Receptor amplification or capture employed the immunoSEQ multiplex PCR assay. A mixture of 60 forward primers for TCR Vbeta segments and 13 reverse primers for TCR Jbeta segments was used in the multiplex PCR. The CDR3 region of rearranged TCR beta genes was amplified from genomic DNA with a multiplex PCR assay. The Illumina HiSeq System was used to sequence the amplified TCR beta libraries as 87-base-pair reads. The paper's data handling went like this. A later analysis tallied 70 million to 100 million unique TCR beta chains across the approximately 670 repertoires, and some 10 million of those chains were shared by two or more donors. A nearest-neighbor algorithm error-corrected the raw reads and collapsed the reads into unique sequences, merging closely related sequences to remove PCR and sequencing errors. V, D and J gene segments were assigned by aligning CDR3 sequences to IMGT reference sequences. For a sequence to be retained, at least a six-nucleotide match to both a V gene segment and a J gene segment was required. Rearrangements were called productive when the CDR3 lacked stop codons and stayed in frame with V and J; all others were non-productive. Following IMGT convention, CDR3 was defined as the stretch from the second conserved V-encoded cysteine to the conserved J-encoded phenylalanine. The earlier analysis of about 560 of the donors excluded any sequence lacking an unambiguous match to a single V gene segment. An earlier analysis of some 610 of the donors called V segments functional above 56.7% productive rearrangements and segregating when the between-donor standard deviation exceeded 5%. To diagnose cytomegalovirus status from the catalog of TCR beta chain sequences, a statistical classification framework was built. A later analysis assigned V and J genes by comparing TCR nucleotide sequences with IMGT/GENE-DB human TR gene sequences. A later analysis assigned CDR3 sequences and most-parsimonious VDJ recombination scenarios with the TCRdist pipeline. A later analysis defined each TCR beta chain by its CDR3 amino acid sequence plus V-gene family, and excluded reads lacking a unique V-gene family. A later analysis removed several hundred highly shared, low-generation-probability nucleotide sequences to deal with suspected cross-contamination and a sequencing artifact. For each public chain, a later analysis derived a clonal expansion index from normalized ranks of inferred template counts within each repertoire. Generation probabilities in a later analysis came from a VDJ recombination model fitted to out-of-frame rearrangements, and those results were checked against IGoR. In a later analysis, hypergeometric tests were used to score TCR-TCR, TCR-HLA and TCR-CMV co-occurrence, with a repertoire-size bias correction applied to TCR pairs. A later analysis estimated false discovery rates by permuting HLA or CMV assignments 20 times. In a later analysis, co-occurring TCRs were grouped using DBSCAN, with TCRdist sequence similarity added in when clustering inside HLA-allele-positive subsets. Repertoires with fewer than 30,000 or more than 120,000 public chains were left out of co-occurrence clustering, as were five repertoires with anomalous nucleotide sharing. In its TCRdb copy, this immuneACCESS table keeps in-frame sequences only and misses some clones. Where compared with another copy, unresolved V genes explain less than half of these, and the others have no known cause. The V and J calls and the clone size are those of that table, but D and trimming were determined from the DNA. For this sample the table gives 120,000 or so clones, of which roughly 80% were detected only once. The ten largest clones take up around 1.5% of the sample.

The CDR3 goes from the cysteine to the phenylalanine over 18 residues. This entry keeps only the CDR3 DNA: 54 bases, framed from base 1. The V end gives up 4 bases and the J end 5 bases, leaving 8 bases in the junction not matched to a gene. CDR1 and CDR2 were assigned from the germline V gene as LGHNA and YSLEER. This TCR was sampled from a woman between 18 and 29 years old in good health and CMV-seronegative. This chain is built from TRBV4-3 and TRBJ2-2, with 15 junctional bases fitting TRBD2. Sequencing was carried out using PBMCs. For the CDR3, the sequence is CASSLGLAGGLVTGELFF. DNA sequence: TGCGCCAGCAGCCTCGGACTAGCGGGGGGGCTGGTGACCGGGGAGCTGTTTTTT.